This TCR beta chain was captured by sequencing in a study of T cell responses to AZD1222 COVID-19 vaccine (dated by TCRdb to about 2021). A note on the overall study: AZD1222 recipients given second doses at about 4 weeks or at about 12 weeks were pooled, since spike-specific TCR depth and breadth were not found to differ between the two schedules. A total of over 230 trial participants underwent TCR sequencing, of whom 207 received two doses of AZD1222 and 26 received two doses of the MenACWY control vaccine. Trial participants were enrolled into age subgroups of 18-55, 56-69 and 70-plus years, which contained about 160, 30 and 59 TCR-sequenced participants, respectively.

The CDR3 regions of human TCRbeta chains were analyzed by immunosequencing. On the study's bioinformatics: Repertoire TCRs were matched against a reference library of SARS-CoV-2-specific TCRs generated with the MIRA antigen-specificity platform. Breadth meant the fraction of unique TCRs that were SARS-CoV-2-associated, whereas depth meant the fraction of total T cells that were SARS-CoV-2-associated. Each spike-specific TCR was assigned to its reactive spike region and to a CD4 or CD8 class using the MIRA data. Log10-transformed breadth and depth values were compared by one-way ANOVA with Sidak's multiple comparisons tests. Entries here come from immuneACCESS through TCRdb and include only in-frame sequences with V and J called. Some clones fail to appear in such tables; in the studies checked, an unresolved V gene covers under half of the shortfall, and the cause of the remainder is unknown. D and trimming were read from the DNA, whereas the V and J calls and clone size are those reported in that table. In this sample the table shows over 90,000 clones, 91% of which occur a single time. Of the sample, 45% is held by the ten largest clones.

About this clone: This clone's antigen is unknown. Per-base quality was not reported, and no clone a single base away is much larger than it.

CDR3 length: 14 amino acids, cysteine to phenylalanine. Here the CDR3 DNA is all that survives: 42 bases in frame from base 1. V gives up 4 bases and J gives up 3 bases, and the segment between their germline ends measures 10 bases. The germline V gene gives CDR1 as SGHDN and CDR2 as FVKESK. General study outcomes and caveats: CD4 TCRs associated with the vaccine covered the entire spike protein, and the dominant responses were in regions 160-218 and 743-854. Conclusions about previously exposed vaccinees were limited because only six or seven AZD1222 recipients were SARS-CoV-2 seropositive at baseline. Nearly half of unique spike-specific TCRs reportedly recognized epitopes outside regions mutated in the B.1.351 and B.1.1.7 variants. The 56-69-year group was small, and its depth increase did not reach significance, likely because of low power. After two AZD1222 doses, spike-specific TCR breadth and depth were significantly higher than at day 0 and than in MenACWY recipients. No day 14 peak-response samples were available, so repertoires were characterized only after the peak T cell response. Participants were mostly white British, with more females than males. The authors suggested clonal diversity may have been underestimated.

The time point label here, explained by the study, means: baseline before first vaccination. Vaccinee samples were obtained from the UK trials COV001 and COV002, which included a single-blind randomized controlled phase 2/3 trial of AZD1222 (ChAdOx1 nCoV-19) in healthy adults. For TCRbeta chain sequencing, PBMC samples from trial participants were taken at day 0 and at day 28 after the second dose. Here the chain combines TRBV14 and TRBJ1-5, and the D gene may be TRBD1, 5 bases matching. This TCR came from an adult in good health. Material: peripheral blood, obtained on day 0 of AZD1222 vaccination. The DNA reads TGTGCCAGCAGCCTGGGGGGTAACAATCAGCCCCAGCATTTT. Its protein reads: CASSLGGNNQPQHF.